The 9 T cell receptor beta chains below come from one sample, sequenced in a study of Tregs in tolerant kidney transplant recipients. Here immunoSEQ multiplex PCR was the method, and the copy in TCRdb shows in-frame clones only, minus some. The top ten clones hold nearly 3.5% of a sample with approximately 19,000 clones, around three fifths of them seen once. Their antigen targets remain unknown. Sequencing was performed on Tregs from blood cultured with allogeneic cells. These receptor sequences come from a human donor in good health.

The V gene is TRBV9, the J gene TRBJ2-1, with D possibly TRBD2 on 7 matching bases. The length of the CDR3 is 15 residues. Germline assignment: CDR1 SGDLS and CDR2 YYNGEE. Trimming removed 0 bases at V and 2 bases at J, with 9 bases between. The CDR3 here is CASSVGGGAYNEQFF. CDR3 DNA sequence: TGTGCCAGCAGCGTAGGAGGGGGGGCCTACAATGAGCAGTTCTTC.

Concerning this clone itself: The sample has other DNA sequences that encode this CDR3 too. The chain joins TRBV19 to TRBJ2-7; 7 nucleotides match TRBD2. V lost 5 bases and J lost 3; bases outside the gene matches: 4. The germline V gene has CDR1 LNHDA and CDR2 SQIVND (reference sequence). There are 13 residues in the CDR3. For the CDR3, the DNA is TGTGCCAGTAGTGCTAGCGGACTCTACGAGCAGTACTTC. Translation: CASSASGLYEQYF.

V is TRBV19 and J is TRBJ1-1, with unresolved D. Germline V CDR1 and CDR2: LNHDA, SQIVND (reference sequence). The CDR3 is 14 residues long. The V end lost 3 bases, the J end lost 0 bases, and 8 bases lay between the germline ends. Written as DNA, the CDR3 is TGTGCCAGTAGTATTGTCAGATTGAACACTGAAGCTTTCTTT. Translation: CASSIVRLNTEAFF. Variable domain in full (rest from reference TRBV19 and TRBJ1-1): DGGITQSPKYLFRKEGQNVTLSCEQNLNHDAMYWYRQDPGQGLRLIYYSQIVNDFQKGDIAEGYSVSREKKESFPLTVTSAQKNPTAFYLCASSIVRLNTEAFFGQGTRLTVV.

On this clone: The sample has other DNA sequences that encode this CDR3 too. The V and J genes are TRBV5-1 and TRBJ1-1; 8 positions agree with TRBD1. After removal of 0 bases from V and 4 bases from J, the junction contained 8 bases not matched to a gene. CDR1 SGHRS and CDR2 YFSETQ come from the germline V gene. The CDR3 length is 16 residues. CDR3 sequence (DNA): TGCGCCAGCAGCTTGGCACAGGGGGGGCCGGGCACTGAAGCTTTCTTT. It translates to CASSLAQGGPGTEAFF.

The chain is built from TRBV2 and TRBJ1-1, with D maybe TRBD1 (5 bases). The CDR3 sequence is 12 residues long. In germline, CDR1 is SNHLY, CDR2 FYNNEI. With 5 bases removed from V and 10 bases from J, the gap between germline ends came to 14 bases. The CDR3 DNA follows: TGTGCCAGCAGTAGAGACAGAGGAGTAGCTTTCTTT. This encodes CASSRDRGVAFF.

CDR3 loop: CASSTGLLKETQYF. As DNA, the CDR3 is TGTGCCAGCAGCACTGGACTCCTCAAAGAGACCCAGTACTTC. The chain has TRBV5-6 and TRBJ2-5, with D perhaps matching TRBD2 (5 bases). The germline V and J ends were trimmed by 4 bases and 3 bases, with 13 bases remaining between them. The CDR3 is 14 residues long. The germline CDR1 and CDR2 sequences are SGHDT and YYEEEE.

The rearrangement uses TRBV5-1 and TRBJ2-3; D is possibly TRBD1 or TRBD2 (5 bases each). Germline CDR1 reads SGHRS; CDR2 reads YFSETQ. CDR3 length: 13 residues. Trimming pared 5 bases from V and 10 bases from J, leaving 17 bases between. CDR3 coding DNA: TGCGCCAGCAGGGGGGTCGGGACCCCATCGCAGTATTTT. Protein product: CASRGVGTPSQYF. The full variable domain, its missing parts supplied by reference TRBV5-1 and TRBJ2-3, is KAGVTQTPRYLIKTRGQQVTLSCSPISGHRSVSWYQQTPGQGLQFLFEYFSETQRNKGNFPGRFSGRQFSNSRSEMNVSTLELGDSALYLCASRGVGTPSQYFGPGTRLTVL.

J is TRBJ2-3 and V is TRBV6-5; a weak D match, TRBD2 (5 bases). V shed 7 bases and J shed 5 bases, with 13 bases lying between them. The CDR3 consists of 13 residues. CDR1 is MNHEY, CDR2 SVGAGI, per germline. CDR3 nucleotides: TGTGCCAGCAAAGCGGTAATGAAAGATACGCAGTATTTT. Translation: CASKAVMKDTQYF.

The rearrangement joins TRBV9 to TRBJ2-3; 8 nucleotides agree with TRBD2. The CDR3 sequence is 15 residues long. Germline V gene lookup returns CDR1 SGDLS and CDR2 YYNGEE. The V and J ends lost 4 bases and 4 bases, in that order; junction bases with no gene match: 8. The CDR3 region is CASSRKTSDADTQYF. The DNA of the CDR3 is TGTGCCAGCAGCCGGAAGACTAGCGATGCAGATACGCAGTATTTT.